The clone carrying this TCR beta chain was seen only a few times. The target antigen is unknown. These data originate in a study of CD8+CD57+ T cells in acquired aplastic anemia. Study outcomes and limitations: No significant patient-versus-control difference appeared in CD8+ Simpson's diversity.

From germline, CDR1 is SQVTM and CDR2 ANQGSEA. After removal of 4 bases from V and 5 bases from J, the junction contained 19 bases not matched to a gene. The CDR3 sequence is 17 residues long. Previously, flow cytometry had revealed CD8+CD57+ cell expansion in the patients chosen for sequencing. Genomic DNA constituted the template upon which TCR beta VDJ and CDR3 profiling was performed. TCRdb redid the calling of the reads with MiXCR, one entry per CDR3 protein. The sample holds about 95,000 distinct CDR3 sequences, 55% to 75% seen once. The chain recombines TRBV29-1 with TRBJ1-1, with 7 bases aligning to TRBD1. This TCR was recovered from a human donor with aplastic anemia. Sequenced sample: sorted CD4+, CD8+, or CD8+CD57+ T cells (not recorded which) from PBMCs. In nucleotides, the CDR3 is TGCAGCGTTGGCGGGGTAGGGACAGAAGACTTGGGAACTGAAGCTTTCTTT. Its protein is CSVGGVGTEDLGTEAFF.